Each of the 30 T cell receptor beta chains below was sequenced from the same sample in a study of blood T cell repertoires in COVID-19. Using immunoSEQ multiplex PCR, the repertoire was profiled, and TCRdb retains in-frame clones only, with some absent. The profile covers roughly 190,000 clones, with 88% appearing a single time and about 6.3% taken by the ten largest. Sequencing input: peripheral blood. These receptors originate from a man between 40 and 49 years old with active or convalescent COVID-19.

This clone was observed a handful of times. V and J are TRBV2 and TRBJ1-5, with TRBD1 as a possible D gene (6 bases). The CDR3 loop spans 15 amino acids. The V end was cut by 5 bases, the J end by 2 bases, with 13 bases between. Germline assignment: CDR1 SNHLY and CDR2 FYNNEI. DNA of the CDR3: TGTGCCAGCAGTTTAAGACAGGTGGGCAATCAGCCCCAGCATTTT. Its protein product is CASSLRQVGNQPQHF.

The chain recombines TRBV18 with TRBJ1-1; 7 bases are shared with TRBD1. Losses at the gene ends were 4 bases for V and 5 bases for J; bases not matched to a gene: 10. This CDR3 has 15 amino acids. Germline-derived CDR1 and CDR2 are KGHSH and LQKENI. The CDR3 bases are TGTGCCAGCTCACTCCCGACAGGGACAAAGACTGAAGCTTTCTTT. Amino acids: CASSLPTGTKTEAFF.

This clone was counted a single time. The J gene is TRBJ2-7, the V gene TRBV6-5; TRBD1 aligns across 10 bases. The ends lost 6 bases at V and 7 bases at J; junction bases unmatched: 12. This CDR3 is 15 amino acids long. Germline V gene lookup returns CDR1 MNHEY and CDR2 SVGAGI. The CDR3 coding sequence is TGTGCCAGCAGGGTTTCCGGGACAGGGGTTGAAGAGCAGTACTTC. Its protein is CASRVSGTGVEEQYF.

The CDR3 spells CASSRLQGNTIYF. DNA of the CDR3: TGTGCCAGCAGCCGCCTACAGGGAAACACCATATATTTT. The V gene is TRBV11-3, the J gene TRBJ1-3; no firm D call. Germline V lookup: CDR1 SGHNT, CDR2 YENEEA. Trimming removed 5 bases from V and 4 bases from J, with 9 bases in between. The CDR3 runs to 13 residues.

V is TRBV6-5 and J is TRBJ1-4, with D perhaps matching TRBD1 (5 bases). This CDR3 contains 14 residues. The V gene's germline CDR1 is MNHEY and CDR2 SVGAGI. V was shortened by 6 bases and J by 9 bases, with 17 bases between the two germline ends. CDR3 region: CASRNRGGNQKLFF. The CDR3 DNA is TGTGCCAGCAGAAACCGGGGGGGGAATCAAAAACTGTTTTTT.

The chain links TRBV10-3 to TRBJ2-6; a possible D gene is TRBD1 (5 bases). There are 19 residues in the CDR3. With 8 bases removed from V and 0 bases from J, the gap between germline ends came to 23 bases. CDR1 is ENHRY, CDR2 SYGVKD, per germline. CDR3 loop: CAIEKGQGTPFSGANVLTF. CDR3 nucleotide sequence: TGTGCCATCGAGAAAGGGCAGGGAACCCCCTTCTCTGGGGCCAACGTCCTGACTTTC.

This chain links TRBV19 with TRBJ2-7; D unresolved. The germline CDR1 and CDR2 sequences are LNHDA and SQIVND (reference sequence). The CDR3 extends over 13 amino acids. Trimming shortened V by 5 bases and J by 5 bases, and 13 bases separated the two germline ends. CDR3 nucleotide sequence: TGTGCCAGTAGTCCTAGGCAACGCGACGAGCAGTACTTC. Its protein is CASSPRQRDEQYF.

The V and J genes are TRBV5-6 and TRBJ2-5; perhaps TRBD2 as D (5 bases). This CDR3 is 12 amino acids long. Germline values: CDR1 SGHDT, CDR2 YYEEEE. V was clipped by 0 bases and J by 5 bases, with 5 bases between them. The CDR3 DNA is TGTGCCAGCAGCTTGGCGGGGGAGACCCAGTACTTC. Amino acids: CASSLAGETQYF.

This chain links TRBV9 with TRBJ1-1; tentatively, D is TRBD1 (6 bases). Germline CDR1 and CDR2: SGDLS and YYNGEE. Trimming removed 0 bases from V and 7 bases from J, with 13 bases in between. The CDR3 has 14 residues. The CDR3 is CASSVVGTSHEAFF. CDR3 in DNA: TGTGCCAGCAGCGTAGTAGGGACAAGTCATGAAGCTTTCTTT. The full variable domain, with the rest looked up from reference TRBV9 and TRBJ1-1, is DSGVTQTPKHLITATGQRVTLRCSPRSGDLSVYWYQQSLDQGLQFLIQYYNGEERAKGNILERFSAQQFPDLHSELNLSSLELGDSALYFCASSVVGTSHEAFFGQGTRLTVV.

The V and J genes are TRBV19 and TRBJ2-7; D possibly corresponds to TRBD2 (6 bases). The length of the CDR3 is 13 residues. Germline V gene sequence: CDR1 LNHDA, CDR2 SQIVND (reference sequence). The V and J ends lost 4 bases and 6 bases respectively, with 13 bases between them. The CDR3 loop is CASSTSAPGEQYF. CDR3 coding DNA: TGTGCCAGTAGTACTAGCGCCCCCGGCGAGCAGTACTTC.

In its sample, this clone was seen a few times. V and J are TRBV7-2 and TRBJ2-2, with 8 bases aligning to TRBD2. Trimming took 5 bases from V and 2 from J; bases not matched to a gene: 16. CDR3 length: 19 residues. Germline lookup yields CDR1 SGHTA and CDR2 FQGNSA. CDR3 sequence (DNA): TGTGCCAGCAGCCCCCGTCTTCAGGCGGGGGGCATAAACACCGGGGAGCTGTTTTTT. It encodes CASSPRLQAGGINTGELFF.

The V gene is TRBV7-9, the J gene TRBJ1-2, with 9 bases matching TRBD1. CDR1 SEHNR and CDR2 FQNEAQ come from the germline V gene (reference sequence). The CDR3 is 16 residues long. V was pared by 0 bases and J by 4 bases, with 6 bases of the junction left unmatched. Here the CDR3 DNA reads TGTGCCAGCAGCTTAGCTACCGGGACAGGGTCCTATGGCTACACCTTC. This sequence encodes CASSLATGTGSYGYTF.

The chain carries TRBV7-9 and TRBJ2-1; D not certain. With 5 bases removed from V and 8 bases from J, the gap between germline ends came to 7 bases. The germline CDR1 and CDR2 sequences are SEHNR and FQNEAQ (reference sequence). CDR3 size: 11 residues. The CDR3 nucleotides are TGTGCCAGCAGCCGAGTAGATGAGCAGTTCTTC. Translating it yields CASSRVDEQFF.

The chain joins TRBV6-5 to TRBJ1-5; 8 bases are shared with TRBD1. Germline values: CDR1 MNHEY, CDR2 SVGAGI. The V segment lost 6 bases and the J segment 0 bases; nucleotides outside the gene matches: 4. The CDR3 extends over 15 amino acids. The CDR3 region is CASREDRVSNQPQHF. The CDR3 coding sequence is TGTGCCAGCAGAGAGGACAGGGTTAGCAATCAGCCCCAGCATTTT.

CDR3 bases: TGTGCCAGCACCCCTCCGCTAAGAAACACTGAAGCTTTCTTT. The encoded protein is CASTPPLRNTEAFF. V usage is TRBV28 and J usage is TRBJ1-1; D is unclear. V was pared by 7 bases and J by 2 bases, with 14 bases between. The CDR3 loop spans 14 amino acids. CDR1 is MDHEN, CDR2 SYDVKM, per germline.

The chain carries TRBV7-2 and TRBJ2-3; a weak D match, TRBD2 (5 bases). This CDR3 region has 15 residues. Germline CDR1 SGHTA, CDR2 FQGNSA. Trimming cost V 2 bases and J 5 bases, with 14 bases left between them. CDR3 protein: CASSLRAPSGDTQYF. DNA of the CDR3: TGTGCCAGCAGCTTAAGAGCCCCGAGCGGAGATACGCAGTATTTT.

The genes are TRBV30 and TRBJ2-5; the D is unclear. The ends were cut back, 1 base at V and 2 bases at J, with 5 bases in the middle. The CDR3 is 12 amino acids. Germline lookup yields CDR1 GTSNPN and CDR2 SVGIG (reference sequence). CDR3 bases: TGTGCCTGGAGTGCACTACAAGAGACCCAGTACTTC. Encoded protein: CAWSALQETQYF. Looking up the rest from reference TRBV30 and TRBJ2-5 gives the full variable domain: SQTIHQWPATLVQPVGSPLSLECTVEGTSNPNLYWYRQAAGRGLQLLFYSVGIGQISSEVPQNLSASRPQDRQFILSSKKLLLSDSGFYLCAWSALQETQYFGPGTRLLVL.

The chain combines TRBV6-6 with TRBJ2-7; maybe TRBD1 (5 bases). Per germline, CDR1 MNHNY and CDR2 SVGAGI (reference sequence). This CDR3 spans 14 amino acids. V dropped 4 bases and J dropped 1 base, with 11 bases sitting between them. The CDR3 DNA reads TGTGCCAGCAGTTCACAGGAGAGGTCCTACGAGCAGTACTTC. Translating gives CASSSQERSYEQYF.

The chain has TRBV14 and TRBJ2-7; D remains ambiguous. The ends were cut back, 4 bases at V and 6 bases at J, with 16 bases in the middle. CDR1 is SGHDN, CDR2 FVKESK, per germline. The CDR3 length is 14 residues. The CDR3: CASSPQTPLSEQYF. The CDR3 region has the DNA TGTGCCAGCAGCCCCCAAACACCGCTCAGCGAGCAGTACTTC.

The rearrangement joins TRBV28 to TRBJ1-1, with D possibly matching TRBD1 (5 bases). Trimming shortened V by 5 bases and J by 3 bases, and 16 bases separated the two germline ends. Per the germline V gene, CDR1 is MDHEN and CDR2 is SYDVKM. This CDR3 has 15 residues. The chain's CDR3 is CASSQRPGRYTEAFF. CDR3 bases: TGTGCCAGCAGTCAAAGGCCAGGGCGGTACACTGAAGCTTTCTTT.

This chain joins TRBV7-3 and TRBJ2-6, with D unresolved. Germline CDR1 SGHTA, CDR2 FQGTGA. The CDR3 covers 15 residues. V was trimmed by 11 bases and J by 0 bases, leaving 14 bases between them. CDR3 sequence reads: CASSKRSSGANVLTF. In DNA form, the CDR3 reads TGTGCCTCATCAAAACGGAGCTCTGGGGCCAACGTCCTGACTTTC. The entire variable domain, with the rest obtained from reference TRBV7-3 and TRBJ2-6, is as follows: GAGVSQTPSNKVTEKGKYVELRCDPISGHTALYWYRQSLGQGPEFLIYFQGTGAADDSGLPNDRFFAVRPEGSVSTLKIQRTERGDSAVYLCASSKRSSGANVLTFGAGSRLTVL.

The chain employs TRBV11-2 and TRBJ2-1; no reliable D call. V shed 3 bases and J shed 0 bases, with 18 bases lying between them. The CDR3 is 18 residues long. In germline, CDR1 is SGHAT, CDR2 FQNNGV. CDR3 sequence: CASSLKRSTSSSYNEQFF. DNA of the CDR3: TGTGCCAGCAGCTTGAAACGTAGCACATCGAGCTCCTACAATGAGCAGTTCTTC.

The chain couples TRBV6-2 or TRBV6-3 to TRBJ2-2, with 8 positions matching TRBD1. CDR3 length equals 15 residues. V shed 2 bases, J shed 6 bases, and the junction held 5 bases outside the gene matches. Germline V lookup: CDR1 MNHEY, CDR2 SVGEGT. The CDR3, as DNA: TGTGCCAGCAGTTACATGGGACAGGAGGCCGGGGAGCTGTTTTTT. This codes for CASSYMGQEAGELFF.

The table lists this clone with a count of one. The V and J genes are TRBV9 and TRBJ2-3; possible D gene TRBD1, 6 bases. Germline CDR1 reads SGDLS; CDR2 reads YYNGEE. V was pared by 0 bases and J by 4 bases, with 15 bases between. The CDR3 covers 16 residues. This chain's CDR3 is CASSVGGRGWPDTQYF. CDR3 in DNA: TGTGCCAGCAGCGTAGGTGGCAGGGGATGGCCAGATACGCAGTATTTT.

The table lists this clone with a count of one. The rearrangement joins TRBV6-6 to TRBJ2-2; 7 nucleotides match TRBD1. Germline V gene sequence: CDR1 MNHNY, CDR2 SVGAGI (reference sequence). The J segment lost 2 bases and the V segment lost 9 bases, leaving 3 bases of the junction unmatched. The CDR3 is 13 residues long. The CDR3: CASRQGNTGELFF. In DNA form, the CDR3 reads TGTGCCAGTAGACAGGGAAACACCGGGGAGCTGTTTTTT.

The V and J genes are TRBV6-6 and TRBJ2-6, with 9 nucleotides matching TRBD1. The CDR3 totals 20 residues. In germline, CDR1 is MNHNY, CDR2 SVGAGI (reference sequence). V lost 5 bases and J lost 1; bases outside the gene matches: 15. This CDR3 reads CASSRRAGTGSQSGANVLTF. CDR3 nucleotide sequence: TGTGCCAGCAGTCGACGCGCCGGGACAGGGTCCCAGTCTGGGGCCAACGTCCTGACTTTC.

This clone has just one count. V usage is TRBV5-1 and J usage is TRBJ2-1; 7 nucleotides line up with TRBD2. J lost 4 bases, V lost 3 bases, and 7 bases had no gene match. This CDR3 has 15 amino acids. Looked up from germline, CDR1 is SGHRS and CDR2 is YFSETQ. CDR3 coding DNA: TGCGCCAGCAGCTCGAGCGGGAAAGAGTACAATGAGCAGTTCTTC. Translating gives CASSSSGKEYNEQFF.

CDR3 loop: CASSRYTDSQNTEAFF. DNA for the CDR3: TGTGCCAGCAGCCGATATACGGACAGCCAGAACACTGAAGCTTTCTTT. V usage is TRBV7-9 and J usage is TRBJ1-1; D may be TRBD1 (6 bases). Germline V lookup: CDR1 SEHNR, CDR2 FQNEAQ (reference sequence). V was clipped by 5 bases and J by 1 base, with 17 bases between them. The CDR3 extends over 16 amino acids.

The CDR3 DNA follows: TGTGCCAGCAGCGCACCGGGACAGGGTTTATCCAATGAGCAGTTCTTC. This encodes CASSAPGQGLSNEQFF. This chain joins TRBV4-2 and TRBJ2-1; 9 bases line up with TRBD1. This CDR3 is 16 amino acids long. J lost 6 bases, V lost 5 bases, and 11 bases had no gene match. Germline CDR1 reads LGHNA; CDR2 reads YNFKEQ.

The genes are TRBV6-6 and TRBJ1-1, with D perhaps TRBD1 (5 bases). Between the trimmed V and J ends, which lost 7 bases and 6 bases, there was a span of 18 bases. Germline CDR1 is MNHNY and CDR2 is SVGAGI (reference sequence). The CDR3 spans 14 residues. CDR3 DNA: TGTGCCAGCACCGATTGGGCGTCAGGGCCTGAAGCTTTCTTT. Translation: CASTDWASGPEAFF.